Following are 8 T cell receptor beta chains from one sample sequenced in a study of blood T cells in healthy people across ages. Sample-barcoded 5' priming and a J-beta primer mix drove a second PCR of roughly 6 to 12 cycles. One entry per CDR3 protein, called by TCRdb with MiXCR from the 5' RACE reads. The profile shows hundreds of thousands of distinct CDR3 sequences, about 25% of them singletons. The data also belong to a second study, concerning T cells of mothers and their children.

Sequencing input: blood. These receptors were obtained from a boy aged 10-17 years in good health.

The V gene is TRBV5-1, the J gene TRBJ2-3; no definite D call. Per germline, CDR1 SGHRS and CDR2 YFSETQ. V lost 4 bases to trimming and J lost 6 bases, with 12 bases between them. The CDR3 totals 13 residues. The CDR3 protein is CASSPGPWDTQYF. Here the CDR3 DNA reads TGCGCCAGCAGCCCGGGCCCTTGGGATACGCAGTATTTT.

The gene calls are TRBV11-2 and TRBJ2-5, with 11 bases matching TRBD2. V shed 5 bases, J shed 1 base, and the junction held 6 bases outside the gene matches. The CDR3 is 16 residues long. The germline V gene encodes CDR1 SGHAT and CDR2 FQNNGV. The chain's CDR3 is CASSQVAGGGQETQYF. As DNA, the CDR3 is TGTGCCAGCAGCCAAGTAGCGGGGGGGGGCCAAGAGACCCAGTACTTC.

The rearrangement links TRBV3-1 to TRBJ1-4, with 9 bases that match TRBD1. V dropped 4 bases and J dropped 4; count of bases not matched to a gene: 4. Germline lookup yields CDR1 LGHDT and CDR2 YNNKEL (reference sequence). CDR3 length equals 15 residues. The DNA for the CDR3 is TGTGCCAGCAGCCTGAGGACAGGGGATAATGAAAAACTGTTTTTT. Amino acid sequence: CASSLRTGDNEKLFF.

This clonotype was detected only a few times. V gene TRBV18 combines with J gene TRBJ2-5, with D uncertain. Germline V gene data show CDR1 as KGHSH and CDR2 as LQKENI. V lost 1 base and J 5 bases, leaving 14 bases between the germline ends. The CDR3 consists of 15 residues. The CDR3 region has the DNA TGTGCCAGCTCACCACTGCAGGCGCGAAGGGAGACCCAGTACTTC. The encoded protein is CASSPLQARRETQYF.

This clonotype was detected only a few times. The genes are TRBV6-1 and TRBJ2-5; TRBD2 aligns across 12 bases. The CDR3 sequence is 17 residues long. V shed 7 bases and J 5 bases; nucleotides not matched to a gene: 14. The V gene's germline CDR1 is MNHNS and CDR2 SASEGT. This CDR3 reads CASTNGGLAGKVETQYF. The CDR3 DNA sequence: TGTGCCAGCACCAACGGAGGACTAGCGGGGAAGGTCGAGACCCAGTACTTC.

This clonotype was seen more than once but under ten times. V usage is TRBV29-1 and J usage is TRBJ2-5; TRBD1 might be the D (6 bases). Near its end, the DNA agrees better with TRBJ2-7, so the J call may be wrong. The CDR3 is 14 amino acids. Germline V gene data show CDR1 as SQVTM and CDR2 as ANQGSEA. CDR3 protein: CSVEEGRGGYEQYF. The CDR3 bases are TGCAGCGTTGAAGAAGGCAGGGGCGGGTACGAGCAGTACTTC.

CDR3 sequence (DNA): TGCGCCAGCAGCCAAAACAGGGACAGTCTTGAAGCTTTCTTT. Its translation: CASSQNRDSLEAFF. The chain uses TRBV4-3 and TRBJ1-1; 7 bases line up with TRBD1. This CDR3 is 14 amino acids long. The germline V gene encodes CDR1 LGHNA and CDR2 YSLEER. Losses at the gene ends were 2 bases for V and 7 bases for J; bases not matched to a gene: 7.

The CDR3 DNA reads TGTGCCAGCAGCTTGGGCCTCAAAAACACCGGGGAGCTGTTTTTT. The encoded protein is CASSLGLKNTGELFF. The rearrangement joins TRBV5-6 to TRBJ2-2, with unresolved D. The CDR3 runs 15 residues. Germline values: CDR1 SGHDT, CDR2 YYEEEE. Trimming cost V 0 bases and J 2 bases, with 8 bases left between them.